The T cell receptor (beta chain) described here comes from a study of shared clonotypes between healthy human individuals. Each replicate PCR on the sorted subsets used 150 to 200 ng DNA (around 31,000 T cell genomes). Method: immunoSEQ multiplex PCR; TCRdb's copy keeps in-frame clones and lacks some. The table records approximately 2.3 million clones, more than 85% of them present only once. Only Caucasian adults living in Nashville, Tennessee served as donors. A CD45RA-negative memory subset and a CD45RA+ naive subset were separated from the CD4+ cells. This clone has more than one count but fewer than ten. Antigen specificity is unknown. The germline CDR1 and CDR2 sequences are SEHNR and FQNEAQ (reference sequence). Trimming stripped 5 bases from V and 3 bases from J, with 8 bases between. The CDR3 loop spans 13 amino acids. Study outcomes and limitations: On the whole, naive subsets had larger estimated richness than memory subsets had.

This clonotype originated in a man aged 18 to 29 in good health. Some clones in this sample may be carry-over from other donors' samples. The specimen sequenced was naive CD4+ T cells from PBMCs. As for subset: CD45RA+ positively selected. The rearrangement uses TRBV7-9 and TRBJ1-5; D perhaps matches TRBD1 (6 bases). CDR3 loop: CASSRTVNQPQHF. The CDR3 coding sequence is TGTGCCAGCAGCCGGACAGTCAATCAGCCCCAGCATTTT.